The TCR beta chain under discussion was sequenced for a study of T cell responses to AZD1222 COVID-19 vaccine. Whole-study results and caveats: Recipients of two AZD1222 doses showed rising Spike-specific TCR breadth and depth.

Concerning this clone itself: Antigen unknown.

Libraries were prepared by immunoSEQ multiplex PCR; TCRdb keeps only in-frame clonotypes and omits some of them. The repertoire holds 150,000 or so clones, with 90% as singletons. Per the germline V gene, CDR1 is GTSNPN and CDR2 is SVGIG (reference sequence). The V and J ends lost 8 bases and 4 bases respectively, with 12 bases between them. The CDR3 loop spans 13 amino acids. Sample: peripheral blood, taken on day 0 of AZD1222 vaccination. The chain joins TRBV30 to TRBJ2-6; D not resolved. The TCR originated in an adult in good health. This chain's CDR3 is CALGVPGANVLTF. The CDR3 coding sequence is TGTGCCCTCGGAGTACCAGGGGCCAACGTCCTGACTTTC.